This passage covers 15 T cell receptor beta chains from one sample sequenced in a study of regulatory T cells in long-lasting Graves disease. Regarding time point: newly diagnosed GD, antithyroid drugs for less than 3 months. RNA from PBMCs was the source of the TCR library. Researchers made TCR beta libraries by using iRepertoire HTBI primers and running Arm-PCR on CDR3 regions. One entry per CDR3 protein, called by TCRdb with MiXCR from the multiplex PCR reads. The repertoire holds fewer than 500,000 distinct CDR3 sequences, with around 15% as singletons. These same data were also listed under a study on T cells in Graves' hyperthyroidism and ophthalmopathy.

This specimen was peripheral blood mononuclear cells (PBMCs), taken at new diagnosis, from a patient treated with antithyroid drugs. These TCRs come from a man between 40 and 49 years old with Graves disease.

This clonotype was seen repeatedly, ten times or more. The chain employs TRBV2 and TRBJ1-2, with D tentatively TRBD1 (6 bases). The V end was cut by 9 bases, the J end by 0 bases, with 11 bases between. Germline loops: CDR1 SNHLY, CDR2 FYNNEI. This CDR3 comprises 13 residues. CDR3 coding DNA: TGTGCCAGGGGGGGGGCAGCTAACTATGGCTACACCTTC. It is translated as CARGGAANYGYTF.

This clonotype was observed at least ten times. V usage is TRBV28 and J usage is TRBJ1-4, with a weak D call TRBD1 (5 bases). CDR3 length: 16 amino acids. V gave up 3 bases and J gave up 2 bases, with 13 bases separating them. CDR1 and CDR2 from the germline V gene are MDHEN and SYDVKM. The CDR3 DNA is TGTGCCAGCAGTTTGCGGGGACCCGGTACTAATGAAAAACTGTTTTTT. This sequence encodes CASSLRGPGTNEKLFF.

This clonotype came up a few times. A much larger clone lies one base from this, so it may be a read error. V usage is TRBV7-9 and J usage is TRBJ1-1; D not certain. Germline V lookup: CDR1 SEHNR, CDR2 FQNEAQ (reference sequence). Deletions cut 1 base from V and 4 bases from J, with 4 bases between. CDR3 length equals 12 residues. The CDR3 loop is CASSLEVTEAFF. The DNA of the CDR3 is TGTGCCAGCAGCTTAGAGGTCACTGAAGCTTTCTTT.

The chain carries TRBV11-2 and TRBJ1-2; 11 nucleotides line up with TRBD1. The CDR3 is made up of 16 amino acids. Germline V gene lookup returns CDR1 SGHAT and CDR2 FQNNGV. The V segment lost 2 bases and the J segment 0 bases; nucleotides outside the gene matches: 2. CDR3 protein: CASSLQGQGANYGYTF. CDR3 coding DNA: TGTGCCAGCAGCTTACAGGGACAGGGGGCTAACTATGGCTACACCTTC.

The sample holds many counts of this clonotype. The rearrangement links TRBV6-2 or TRBV6-3 to TRBJ2-1; 12 bases map to TRBD2. This CDR3 contains 16 residues. The germline gives CDR1 MNHEY, CDR2 SVGEGT. After removal of 5 bases from V and 7 bases from J, the junction contained 9 bases not matched to a gene. Here the CDR3 DNA reads TGTGCCAGCAGTCCCTCCTCACTAGCGGGAGGAAATGAGCAGTTCTTC. Translated, it gives CASSPSSLAGGNEQFF.

This clonotype turned up a few times. The genes are TRBV12-5 and TRBJ2-1; 7 bases line up with TRBD1. Germline assignment: CDR1 LGHNT and CDR2 FRNRAP. The trim removed 4 bases at V and 2 bases at J, leaving 8 bases unmatched. This CDR3 region has 16 residues. Here the CDR3 DNA reads TGTGCTAGTGGTTCCGCCTCGGGACAGACCTACAATGAGCAGTTCTTC. Its translation is CASGSASGQTYNEQFF.

This clonotype has a count of ten or more. One junction end does not reproduce the germline sequence, and a read error may be involved. CDR3 DNA: TGTGCCAGCAGCTTAGACGGCCAAGAGACCCAGTACTTC. This sequence encodes CASSLDGQETQYF. The V call is TRBV12-3 or TRBV12-4, the J call TRBJ2-5; D gene uncertain. The CDR3 is 13 residues long.

The V and J genes are TRBV20-1 and TRBJ2-7; 10 bases are a match to TRBD1. CDR1 and CDR2 from the germline V gene are DFQATT and SNEGSKA (reference sequence). V lost 0 bases and J lost 5; bases outside the gene matches: 7. The CDR3 totals 15 residues. The CDR3 reads CSAREAAGTGDEQYF. CDR3 nucleotides: TGCAGTGCTAGAGAGGCGGCCGGGACAGGGGACGAGCAGTACTTC.

This clonotype was observed a handful of times. The chain is built from TRBV10-3 and TRBJ2-7; D gene uncertain. V lost 6 bases to trimming and J lost 0 bases, with 9 bases between them. Germline-derived CDR1 and CDR2 are ENHRY and SYGVKD. This CDR3 comprises 13 residues. This chain's CDR3 is CAISAGSSYEQYF. CDR3 sequence (DNA): TGTGCCATCAGCGCAGGCAGCTCCTACGAGCAGTACTTC.

Note on this clonotype: A far larger clone is just one base off, so this is likely a read error. This CDR3 fails to terminate in the conserved phenylalanine or tryptophan, so it likely reflects a read error. The CDR3 is CASNQNRGRETQYL. CDR3 coding DNA: TGTGCCAGCAACCAGAACAGGGGGCGCGAGACCCAGTACCTC. The chain couples TRBV25-1 to TRBJ2-5; TRBD1 aligns across 9 bases. CDR1 is MGHDK and CDR2 is SYGVNS in the germline V gene. The CDR3 loop spans 14 amino acids. Trimming took 7 bases from V and 5 from J; bases not matched to a gene: 8.

This clonotype appeared many times. CDR3 sequence reads: CAWRDPHYEQYF. In DNA form, the CDR3 reads TGTGCCTGGAGGGACCCCCACTACGAGCAGTACTTC. The chain couples TRBV30 to TRBJ2-7; D is uncertain. Germline assignment: CDR1 GTSNPN and CDR2 SVGIG (reference sequence). The CDR3 totals 12 residues. Trimming took 3 bases from V and 3 from J, leaving 9 bases between them.

This clonotype appeared a few times. V gene TRBV12-3 or TRBV12-4 combines with J gene TRBJ2-1; D uncertain. This CDR3 is built from 15 residues. Trimming pared 3 bases from V and 6 bases from J, leaving 15 bases between. The CDR3 region is CASSLRGAPLNEQFF. The CDR3 DNA is TGTGCCAGCAGTTTGAGAGGAGCCCCCCTCAATGAGCAGTTCTTC.

This clonotype came up many times. This chain uses TRBV18 with TRBJ1-2; TRBD1 matches 7 bases. Germline lookup yields CDR1 KGHSH and CDR2 LQKENI. J lost 6 bases, V lost 3 bases, and 7 bases had no gene match. The CDR3 loop spans 14 amino acids. CDR3: CASSPYRQGDGYTF. The CDR3 DNA reads as TGTGCCAGCTCACCCTATCGACAGGGTGATGGCTACACCTTC.

This clonotype was seen a handful of times. The V gene is TRBV7-3, the J gene TRBJ2-2; 16 bases agree with TRBD2. Germline V gene data show CDR1 as SGHTA and CDR2 as FQGTGA. The CDR3 is 16 amino acids. The V and J ends lost 5 bases and 9 bases, in that order; junction bases with no gene match: 6. The CDR3 protein is CASSQGTSGRARELFF. In DNA, the CDR3 is TGTGCCAGCAGCCAGGGGACTAGCGGGAGGGCCCGGGAGCTGTTTTTT.

This clonotype was detected many times. The rearrangement joins TRBV4-1 to TRBJ2-3; D not resolved. Per germline, CDR1 MGHRA and CDR2 YSYEKL. V was pared by 5 bases and J by 0 bases, with 12 bases between. CDR3 length equals 15 residues. The DNA for the CDR3 is TGCGCCAGCAGCAGACAAGTTCCTAGCACAGATACGCAGTATTTT. It is translated as CASSRQVPSTDTQYF.